The present entry profiles one T cell receptor beta chain with its context. There is no known antigen for this receptor. The record has no base qualities; no much larger clone is one base away. The data are from a study of graft-versus-host responses after intestinal transplantation (dated by TCRdb to about 2021). Regarding the research as a whole: Recipients received multivisceral, liver-intestinal, or isolated intestinal transplants. Anti-thymocyte globulin induction was given to all recipients, followed by maintenance tacrolimus and steroids for about 3 years. After intestinal transplantation, graft-versus-host and host-versus-graft alloreactive T cell clones in the graft, circulation and bone marrow were tracked using bulk TCR-beta CDR3 sequencing. To identify alloreactive clones, pre-transplant mixed lymphocyte reaction products were sequenced and then compared with unstimulated pre-transplant donor and recipient T cells. Of the roughly 24 intestinal transplant recipients enrolled in the cohort, one of whom was a retransplant, 3 patients without pretransplant specimens were excluded. Donor T cell macrochimerism was defined as a peak of at least 4% donor T cells among recipient peripheral blood mononuclear cells. Rather than going through the commercial service, samples from a few later patients were sequenced in-house on an Illumina MiSeq and processed with MiXCR. Broad study findings and their caveats: Early after transplant, declines in HvG clones were associated with peak levels of circulating GvH clones. GvH clones were found in recipient bone marrow, and some of the GvH clones appeared earlier in ileal mucosa or blood, which is consistent with an intestinal mucosal origin. The conclusions were limited by the relatively low number and heterogeneity of the intestinal transplant patients. High GvH to HvG T cell clonal ratios were observed in the allografts of patients with donor T cell macrochimerism.

Library construction relied on the immunoSEQ multiplex PCR assay. Adaptive Biotechnologies carried out high-throughput TCR-beta CDR3 sequencing of genomic DNA for most patients. Regarding the original processing steps: Adaptive's ImmunoSEQ software supplied the TCR sequencing data for 15 to 20 patients, while MiXCR and VDJtools were used to process a few other patients. Because the origin of CDR3 nucleotide sequences shared between donor and recipient could not be assigned, those sequences were removed. To count as alloreactive, a clone needed at least 2-fold expansion over unstimulated cells and a minimum CFSE-low frequency of 0.002% (template counts) or 0.001% (read counts). Mappable clones were those detected in sequenced pre-transplant spleen, lymph node, or MLR CFSE-low populations of the donor or recipient. The cumulative frequency of alloreactive clones was calculated as a percentage of all sequences, weighted by copy number. The source is immuneACCESS, and TCRdb retained only in-frame sequences with V and J called. Part of the clones is not carried over; for the studies checked, unresolved V genes explain less than half of this, and the remainder is unexplained. V and J calls and clone size follow that table, whereas D and trimming were derived from the DNA. A total of about 63,000 clones appear in this sample, about 89% of them only once. The ten largest clones capture around 1.7% of the sample.

CDR1 MNHNS and CDR2 SASEGT were looked up in the germline V gene. A distance of 19 bases separates the germline ends of V and J, which lose 1 base and 12 bases respectively. The CDR3, cysteine through phenylalanine, is 15 amino acids long. CDR3 DNA is the only sequence kept; it has 45 bases, read in frame from the first base. Dithiothreitol, EDTA incubations and collagenase D digestion were used to isolate intraepithelial and lamina propria lymphocytes from graft specimens. Serial intestinal graft biopsy specimens collected up to 600 days after transplant underwent bulk TCR-beta sequencing. This clonotype was sampled from a human patient who received an intestinal transplant, so some T cells may come from the graft donor. The specimen comprised ileum tissue, sampled 357 days after transplant. The chain is made from TRBV6-1 and TRBJ2-1; the best D guess is TRBD2, with 8 bases matching. The DNA is TGTGCCAGCAGTGAAGGGAGCGGGAGACAGGGAGGGCAGTTCTTC. It is translated as CASSEGSGRQGGQFF.